This passage covers 29 T cell receptor beta chains from one sample sequenced in a study of metastatic and nonmetastatic thyroid tumors. Thyroid surgery took place with no prior treatment in any patient. TCRdb reassembled clones from the PCR reads with MiXCR. Here the sample spans 25,000 or so clones, around 25% being singletons. The sequencing input was blood. All receptors come from a female donor with papillary thyroid cancer or a benign thyroid nodule (not recorded which). Some clones in this sample may be carry-over from other donors' samples.

Here the CDR3 reads CASSRLPGQLGGGYTF. The CDR3, as DNA: TGCGCCAGCAGCCGGCTCCCGGGACAGCTCGGAGGTGGCTACACCTTC. V and J are TRBV4-1 and TRBJ1-2; TRBD1 matches at 7 bases. CDR3 length equals 16 residues. Germline V CDR1 and CDR2: MGHRA, YSYEKL. Trimming cost V 4 bases and J 7 bases; bases outside gene matches: 15.

This clone was counted only a few times. This chain uses TRBV6-5 with TRBJ2-5; perhaps TRBD1 as D (5 bases). This CDR3 contains 12 residues. The V end lost 11 bases, the J end lost 4 bases, and 14 bases lay between the germline ends. The germline CDR1 and CDR2 sequences are MNHEY and SVGAGI. CDR3 sequence (DNA): TGTGCCCTTCAGGGTTTCATAGAGACCCAGTACTTC. As protein: CALQGFIETQYF.

This clone was counted many times. The rearrangement joins TRBV27 to TRBJ2-5; weak D call: TRBD1 (5 bases). The V gene's germline CDR1 is MNHEY and CDR2 SMNVEV (reference sequence). There are 16 residues in the CDR3. Deletions cut 2 bases from V and 5 bases from J, with 18 bases between. The CDR3 here is CASSLNAVWSGETQYF. DNA for the CDR3: TGTGCCAGCAGTTTAAATGCAGTGTGGTCAGGGGAGACCCAGTACTTC.

This clone was seen a handful of times. The chain employs TRBV28 and TRBJ2-5; 10 bases line up with TRBD2. The CDR3 contains 15 residues. Unmatched junction bases numbered 4, after V lost 4 bases and J lost 2 bases. Germline CDR1 and CDR2: MDHEN and SYDVKM. This chain's CDR3 is CASSYGLAVQETQYF. CDR3 in DNA: TGTGCCAGCAGTTACGGACTAGCGGTTCAAGAGACCCAGTACTTC.

This clone occurred many times. The chain combines TRBV19 with TRBJ1-1; 10 nucleotides line up with TRBD1. The CDR3 contains 17 residues. CDR1 and CDR2 from the germline V gene are LNHDA and SQIVND (reference sequence). Unmatched junction bases numbered 14, after V lost 6 bases and J lost 4 bases. The CDR3: CASSRQGAGRVGTEAFF. In nucleotides, the CDR3 is TGTGCCAGTAGCCGACAGGGGGCTGGGCGAGTGGGCACTGAAGCTTTCTTT.

This clone was counted ten times or more. The chain joins TRBV2 to TRBJ1-2, with D uncertain. Trimming took 5 bases from V and 1 from J, leaving 11 bases between them. Germline CDR1 SNHLY, CDR2 FYNNEI. The CDR3 loop spans 14 amino acids. The CDR3 sequence: CASSTVGGNYGYTF. In DNA, the CDR3 is TGTGCCAGCAGTACGGTGGGCGGTAACTATGGCTACACCTTC.

The V call is TRBV6-1, the J call TRBJ1-2; no definite D call. Germline CDR1 is MNHNS and CDR2 is SASEGT. The ends were cut back, 6 bases at V and 4 bases at J, with 15 bases in the middle. The CDR3 totals 14 residues. The CDR3, as DNA: TGTGCCAGCAGCCGAGTCAAGGATAGCTATGGCTACACCTTC. Amino acids: CASSRVKDSYGYTF.

This clone was counted a few times. The chain links TRBV6-1 to TRBJ2-7; TRBD1 or TRBD2 may be the D gene (5 bases each). Germline CDR1 is MNHNS and CDR2 is SASEGT. The CDR3 runs to 15 residues. The V end was cut by 7 bases, the J end by 4 bases, with 20 bases between. The CDR3 DNA sequence: TGTGCCAGCAATGCCGGGACCGCCGGCCCTTACGAGCAGTACTTC. Protein sequence: CASNAGTAGPYEQYF.

This clone is medium-sized. The chain uses TRBV2 and TRBJ1-6; 7 bases are shared with TRBD1. Losses at the gene ends were 8 bases for V and 5 bases for J; bases not matched to a gene: 3. The CDR3 is 13 residues long. Germline V CDR1 and CDR2: SNHLY, FYNNEI. The CDR3 coding sequence is TGTGCCAGCCAACAGGGGAATAATTCACCCCTCCACTTT. Encoded protein: CASQQGNNSPLHF. The variable domain in full, completed from reference TRBV2 and TRBJ1-6, reads EPEVTQTPSHQVTQMGQEVILRCVPISNHLYFYWYRQILGQKVEFLVSFYNNEISEKSEIFDDQFSVERPDGSNFTLKIRSTKLEDSAMYFCASQQGNNSPLHFGNGTRLTVT.

V and J are TRBV7-3 and TRBJ2-5, with 7 bases lining up with TRBD1. Germline V gives CDR1 SGHTA, CDR2 FQGTGA. The CDR3 sequence is 14 residues long. The J segment lost 4 bases and the V segment lost 5 bases, leaving 7 bases of the junction unmatched. The CDR3 DNA reads TGTGCCAGCAGCGTTACAGGGGTCGCAGAGACCCAGTACTTC. Amino acid sequence: CASSVTGVAETQYF.

This clone occurred a few times. The chain links TRBV6-2 or TRBV6-3 to TRBJ2-5; possibly TRBD1 for D (8 bases). The DNA end lines up better with TRBJ2-1; the J call may be wrong. CDR3 size: 13 residues. The germline gives CDR1 MNHEY, CDR2 SVGEGT. The CDR3 loop is CASSYYRGGEQFF. For the CDR3, the DNA is TGTGCCAGCAGTTACTACAGGGGGGGGGAGCAGTTCTTC.

The chain links TRBV5-8 to TRBJ2-5; D ambiguous. The CDR3 runs 12 residues. V was trimmed by 0 bases and J by 8 bases, leaving 8 bases between them. The V gene's germline CDR1 is SGHTS and CDR2 YDEGEE. The CDR3 nucleotides read TGTGCCAGCAGCTTGGGGTGGGATACCCAGTACTTC. Its protein product is CASSLGWDTQYF.

This sequence joins TRBV5-1 and TRBJ1-2; maybe TRBD1 (5 bases). CDR1 and CDR2 from the germline V gene are SGHRS and YFSETQ. Trimming cost V 0 bases and J 4 bases, with 10 bases left between them. The CDR3 sequence is 14 residues long. The CDR3: CASSLDGGAYGYTF. The CDR3 region has the DNA TGCGCCAGCAGCTTGGACGGGGGAGCCTATGGCTACACCTTC.

The rearrangement links TRBV24-1 to TRBJ1-2; no firm D call. CDR3 length: 9 residues. The V end lost 3 bases, the J end lost 8 bases, and 0 bases lay between the germline ends. CDR1 and CDR2 (germline): KGHDR, SFDVKD. The CDR3 is CATSDGYTF. DNA of the CDR3: TGTGCCACCAGTGATGGCTACACCTTC.

The rearrangement links TRBV5-1 to TRBJ2-7; TRBD2 matches 7 bases. J was trimmed by 5 bases and V by 3 bases; bases with no gene match: 8. Germline-derived CDR1 and CDR2 are SGHRS and YFSETQ. This CDR3 spans 14 amino acids. Written as DNA, the CDR3 is TGCGCCAGCAGCTCAAGCGGGACCACTAACGAGCAGTACTTC. As protein: CASSSSGTTNEQYF.

CDR3 coding DNA: TGTGCCAGCAGTTCGCCGGGACATGTGTTGAACAATCAGCCCCAGCATTTT. This encodes CASSSPGHVLNNQPQHF. This chain joins TRBV28 and TRBJ1-5; a weak D match, TRBD1 (6 bases). Germline values: CDR1 MDHEN, CDR2 SYDVKM. CDR3 length: 17 amino acids. Trimming removed 4 bases from V and 3 bases from J, with 19 bases in between.

A few counts support this clone. The chain combines TRBV6-1 with TRBJ1-3, with no clear D. Trimming took off 0 bases at V and 4 bases at J, with 7 bases between the two ends. The germline V gene encodes CDR1 MNHNS and CDR2 SASEGT. This CDR3 has 14 amino acids. The CDR3 DNA reads TGTGCCAGCAGTGAAGCGACCTCCGGAAACACCATATATTTT. It codes for CASSEATSGNTIYF.

This chain joins TRBV11-2 and TRBJ1-1; D may be TRBD1 (6 bases). From germline, CDR1 is SGHAT and CDR2 FQNNGV. This CDR3 contains 15 residues. V lost 1 base, J lost 1 base, and 10 bases lay in between. This chain's CDR3 is CASSLGEQGNTEAFF. The CDR3 DNA reads as TGTGCCAGCAGCTTAGGGGAACAGGGGAACACTGAAGCTTTCTTT.

This clone is medium-sized by share. One end of the junction does not line up with germline, which may come from a read error. The chain joins TRBV12-3 or TRBV12-4 to TRBJ1-1, with 11 bases identical to TRBD1. The CDR3 extends over 14 amino acids. The CDR3 bases are TGCGCCAGCAGTGGACAGGGGGCTGGAACTGAAGCTTTCTTT. It encodes CASSGQGAGTEAFF.

The J gene is TRBJ2-2, the V gene TRBV9; D could derive from TRBD1 or TRBD2 (6 bases each). Germline V gene data show CDR1 as SGDLS and CDR2 as YYNGEE. The CDR3 spans 15 residues. V was pared by 4 bases and J by 5 bases, with 15 bases between. CDR3 amino acids: CASSLSVGGTGELFF. The CDR3, as DNA: TGTGCCAGCAGCCTCAGTGTAGGGGGGACCGGGGAGCTGTTTTTT.

This clone turned up a few times. A much more abundant neighbour one base away suggests this may be a read error. V gene TRBV29-1 combines with J gene TRBJ2-5; 7 nucleotides align to TRBD2. CDR1 is SQVTM, CDR2 ANQGSEA, per germline. This CDR3 is 16 amino acids long. V trimming: 4 bases; J trimming: 4 bases; junction bases outside the gene matches: 15. The CDR3 sequence is CSVAGGLSGTVETQYF. The CDR3 DNA reads as TGCAGCGTTGCGGGAGGCCTAAGCGGGACGGTAGAGACCCAGTACTTC. The whole variable domain, filled in from reference TRBV29-1 and TRBJ2-5, reads SAVISQKPSRDICQRGTSLTIQCQVDSQVTMMFWYRQQPGQSLTLIATANQGSEATYESGFVIDKFPISRPNLTFSTLTVSNMSPEDSSIYLCSVAGGLSGTVETQYFGPGTRLLVL.

This clone is classed as medium-sized. This sequence joins TRBV13 and TRBJ1-6; 9 nucleotides align to TRBD1. CDR3 length: 15 amino acids. In germline, CDR1 is PRHDT, CDR2 FYEKMQ (reference sequence). Losses at the gene ends were 6 bases for V and 9 bases for J; bases not matched to a gene: 9. The CDR3 reads CASRLQGARISPLHF. Written as DNA, the CDR3 is TGTGCCAGCAGATTACAGGGGGCGAGGATTTCACCCCTCCACTTT.

Within the sample, this clone is medium-sized. The CDR3 DNA reads TGTGCCAGCAGTCTACCAGACCGTTCCTACAATGAGCAGTTCTTC. Protein sequence: CASSLPDRSYNEQFF. V and J are TRBV27 and TRBJ2-1; D is unclear. Deletions cut 5 bases from V and 1 base from J, with 12 bases between. This CDR3 comprises 15 residues. Looked up from germline, CDR1 is MNHEY and CDR2 is SMNVEV (reference sequence).

V usage is TRBV6-1 and J usage is TRBJ1-1, with D possibly TRBD1 on 6 matching bases. The CDR3 sequence is 16 residues long. V was cut by 5 bases and J by 0 bases, with 16 bases left in between. The germline V gene encodes CDR1 MNHNS and CDR2 SASEGT. Here the CDR3 reads CASSSRQAGMNTEAFF. The CDR3, as DNA: TGTGCCAGCAGTTCCCGACAGGCCGGTATGAACACTGAAGCTTTCTTT.

The chain uses TRBV11-2 and TRBJ2-1; D is unresolved. The CDR3 is 14 residues long. From germline, CDR1 is SGHAT and CDR2 FQNNGV. V was clipped by 7 bases and J by 7 bases, with 17 bases between them. As DNA, the CDR3 is TGTGCCAGCATCCCATGGACCGCCACGAATGAGCAGTTCTTC. Residues: CASIPWTATNEQFF.

V usage is TRBV6-2 or TRBV6-3 and J usage is TRBJ2-7; D unclear. V was pared by 4 bases and J by 7 bases, with 11 bases between. The CDR3 runs to 12 residues. CDR1 and CDR2 (germline): MNHEY, SVGEGT. CDR3 amino acids: CASSFRRREQYF. CDR3 sequence (DNA): TGTGCCAGCAGTTTCCGAAGGCGGGAGCAGTACTTC.

A note on this clone: One end of the junction does not line up with germline, which may come from a read error. The chain uses TRBV2 and TRBJ2-1; perhaps TRBD2 as D (5 bases). Looked up from germline, CDR1 is SNHLY and CDR2 is FYNNEI. The CDR3 runs to 15 residues. The CDR3 loop reads CAISPLASRNNEQFF. The CDR3 region has the DNA TGTGCCATCAGTCCGTTGGCTAGCCGGAACAATGAGCAGTTCTTC.

This clone was found many times. V usage is TRBV12-3 or TRBV12-4 and J usage is TRBJ2-1; D is unresolved. CDR3 length: 15 residues. Trimming took 5 bases from V and 4 from J, leaving 15 bases between them. The CDR3, as DNA: TGTGCCAGCAGTGTCCCGACCGGACCATACAATGAGCAGTTCTTC. Translated, it gives CASSVPTGPYNEQFF.

Many counts were recorded for this clone. In DNA, the CDR3 is TGTGCCAGCAGCGTCGGGATTGTCAATCAGCCCCAGCATTTT. Its protein is CASSVGIVNQPQHF. This chain joins TRBV9 and TRBJ1-5, with D hard to call. V lost 2 bases to trimming and J lost 3 bases, with 9 bases between them. The germline V gene has CDR1 SGDLS and CDR2 YYNGEE. This CDR3 is 14 amino acids long.